This T cell receptor (beta chain) appears in the sequencing data of a study of blood T cell repertoires in COVID-19 (dated by TCRdb to about 2020). At the level of the whole study: Samples covering the acute and convalescent phases of COVID-19 were provided by collaborators in the United States, Italy and Spain. Nearly every sample came with metadata listing a de-identified subject ID, COVID-19 status, age in years and sex. Deeply sampled blood TCRbeta repertoires from subjects exposed to, actively infected with, or recovered from COVID-19 were included in the dataset. A freely available public database, intended as a resource for researchers studying the immune response to SARS-CoV-2, is where the repertoires were released. Where available, HLA class I and class II types were obtained from metadata supplied by the sample provider rather than from assay-based typing. The samples were drawn from two sources: the first 160 participants of the ongoing ImmuneRACE study, and fewer than 1,500 subjects contributed by 6 global collaborators. The prospective study material was composed of cDNA or gDNA derived from T cells, B-cell-depleted T cells, or PBMCs.

As concerns this clone: Its antigen is not yet known. No much larger clone is present one base from it, and per-base qualities are unavailable.

TCRbeta CDR3 regions were amplified from genomic DNA by means of the immunoSEQ Assay, a bias-controlled multiplex PCR. The study's own analysis went as follows. The number of nucleated cells in each sample was estimated by amplification of reference gene primers within the assay. Sequence reads were collapsed and filtered to measure the absolute abundance of every unique TCRbeta CDR3 rearrangement. Productive Simpson clonality was computed per sample as the square root of Simpson's diversity index over productive rearrangements. Imported from immuneACCESS, the table was reduced by TCRdb to in-frame sequences with V and J called. These copies leave out some clones; in studies compared against another copy, an unresolved V gene accounts for under half, and the cause of the remainder is not known. The D gene and trimming were derived from the DNA, and the V and J assignments and clone size from that table. This sample has under 250,000 clones in its table, and roughly 85% of those were observed once. The top ten clones comprise about 9.3% of the sample.

General findings and caveats noted by the study authors: The amount of clinical and demographic metadata varied by source and participant and was provided uncurated.

V drops 2 bases and J drops 4 bases, leaving 10 bases in between. From the cysteine up to the phenylalanine, the CDR3 has a length of 14 residues. Only the CDR3 portion is preserved as DNA: 42 bases, with reading frame beginning at the first base. Looking up the germline V gene yields CDR1 MRHNA and CDR2 SNTAGT. In the prospective study, participants were roughly 18 to 89 years old, resided in about two dozen geographic areas of the United States, and were enrolled through a virtual design. In the prospective study, cohorts were assigned on the basis of participant-reported clinical history obtained from a screening survey and a study questionnaire. Mobile phlebotomists in the prospective study collected whole blood, serum and a nasopharyngeal or oropharyngeal swab from every participant. Participants in the prospective study had the option to provide additional blood draws and questionnaires over an approximately 2-month period. Before DNA extraction, prospective study blood samples were shipped either frozen or at room temperature.

This clonotype originated in a woman aged 50 to 60 with acute COVID-19. The rearranged chain carries TRBV6-4 and TRBJ2-3; a weak D assignment points to TRBD1 (6 bases agree). Material for sequencing was PBMCs or T cells enriched from blood (not recorded which). In nucleotide form, the sequence is TGTGCCAGCAGTGACGCCAGGGGTGCAGATACGCAGTATTTT. Its product reads: CASSDARGADTQYF.